This T cell receptor beta chain stems from a study of T cells in localized non-small cell lung cancer. Study findings and constraints: The study sequenced only one region of the tumor. As a result, intratumor heterogeneity could not be excluded and remains possible.

This clone was seen a single time. Its antigen is not identified. Trimming shortened V by 1 base and J by 9 bases, and 13 bases separated the two germline ends. The CDR3 is 15 residues long. The germline V gene has CDR1 MDHEN and CDR2 SYDVKM. Clones were read by immunoSEQ multiplex PCR, and TCRdb kept only the in-frame ones, dropping some. The sample yields tens of thousands of clones, about nine tenths seen once. This chain uses TRBV28 with TRBJ1-6; possible D gene TRBD1, 5 bases. The sequenced sample was peripheral blood, obtained before any cancer treatment. This sequence originates from a female donor aged 60 or older with stage I lung adenocarcinoma. The CDR3 sequence: CASSLSGEVGSPLHF. CDR3 in DNA: TGTGCCAGCAGTTTATCGGGGGAAGTCGGTTCACCCCTCCACTTT.